This is a list of T cell receptor beta chains from one sample in a study of human T cells and chemical hapten exposure. TCRdb redid the calling of the RACE reads with MiXCR, one entry per CDR3 protein. Here the sample spans about 300,000 distinct CDR3 sequences, 4.5% to 5.5% being singletons. The material was whole blood, obtained in connection with sensitization to the hapten diphenylcyclopropenone (DPC). These receptor sequences come from a woman under 30 with alopecia areata. Some clones in this sample may be carry-over from other donors' samples. CDR3s include the opening cysteine and the closing phenylalanine or tryptophan. A D gene is named only where the DNA matches it firmly. The size of a clone is reported for some rows only, either as once, few or many, or as a class for expanded clones.

j_gene: TRBJ2-1
v_gene: TRBV20-1
abundance: many
d_gene: NA
CDR3aa: CSARQRGPDYNEQFF
CDR3nt: TGCAGTGCTAGACAACGGGGGCCGGATTACAATGAGCAGTTCTTC

j_gene: TRBJ2-7
v_gene: TRBV20-1
abundance: few
d_gene: TRBD1
CDR3aa: CSARGQGPYEQYF
CDR3nt: TGCAGTGCTAGGGGACAGGGCCCCTACGAGCAGTACTTC

j_gene: TRBJ2-1
v_gene: TRBV6-6
abundance: NA
d_gene: TRBD2
CDR3aa: CASSYSPGGLNNEQFF
CDR3nt: TGTGCCAGCAGTTACTCGCCGGGGGGGCTAAACAATGAGCAGTTCTTC

j_gene: TRBJ2-1
v_gene: TRBV24-1
abundance: NA
d_gene: NA
CDR3aa: CATSDLQGNRNEQFF
CDR3nt: TGTGCCACCAGTGATTTGCAGGGGAACCGAAATGAGCAGTTCTTC

j_gene: TRBJ2-3
v_gene: TRBV7-8
abundance: NA
d_gene: NA
CDR3aa: CASSFLGGGGTDTQYF
CDR3nt: TGTGCCAGCAGCTTCTTAGGGGGGGGCGGCACAGATACGCAGTATTTT

j_gene: TRBJ2-2
v_gene: TRBV7-6
abundance: NA
d_gene: TRBD1
CDR3aa: CASSLFLGTGLPGELFF
CDR3nt: TGTGCCAGCAGCTTATTTCTCGGGACAGGTCTGCCCGGGGAGCTGTTTTTT

j_gene: TRBJ1-4
v_gene: TRBV7-9
abundance: many
d_gene: NA
CDR3aa: CASSLPGAEKLFF
CDR3nt: TGTGCCAGCAGTTTGCCTGGTGCGGAAAAACTGTTTTTT

j_gene: TRBJ2-7
v_gene: TRBV6-6
abundance: many
d_gene: NA
CDR3aa: CASHPDPGAYEQYF
CDR3nt: TGTGCCAGCCATCCGGACCCAGGAGCCTACGAGCAGTACTTC

j_gene: TRBJ2-5
v_gene: TRBV27
abundance: NA
d_gene: TRBD1
CDR3aa: CASTLSGGTGQETQYF
CDR3nt: TGTGCCAGCACCTTATCAGGCGGGACAGGGCAAGAGACCCAGTACTTC

j_gene: TRBJ1-1
v_gene: TRBV7-2
abundance: many
d_gene: NA
CDR3aa: CASSSRPPFSEAFF
CDR3nt: TGTGCCAGCAGCTCGCGCCCCCCCTTCTCTGAAGCTTTCTTT

j_gene: TRBJ2-2
v_gene: TRBV20-1
abundance: few
d_gene: TRBD2
CDR3aa: CSARDFGGGDTGELFF
CDR3nt: TGCAGTGCTAGAGATTTCGGGGGAGGGGACACCGGGGAGCTGTTTTTT

j_gene: TRBJ2-3
v_gene: TRBV2
abundance: many
d_gene: NA
CDR3aa: CASSLAIGDTQYF
CDR3nt: TGTGCCAGCAGCCTAGCGATCGGAGATACGCAGTATTTT

j_gene: TRBJ1-1
v_gene: TRBV12-5
abundance: NA
d_gene: NA
CDR3aa: CASGLPPQTEAFF
CDR3nt: TGTGCTAGTGGTTTGCCCCCCCAAACTGAAGCTTTCTTT

j_gene: TRBJ2-7
v_gene: TRBV5-1
abundance: many
d_gene: TRBD1
CDR3aa: CASSPTGTGATHYEQYF
CDR3nt: TGCGCCAGCAGCCCTACTGGGACAGGGGCAACCCACTACGAGCAGTACTTC

j_gene: TRBJ2-1
v_gene: TRBV5-1
abundance: few
d_gene: TRBD2
CDR3aa: CASSELAGGILDEQFF
CDR3nt: TGCGCCAGCAGCGAACTAGCGGGGGGGATTTTAGATGAGCAGTTCTTC

j_gene: TRBJ2-2
v_gene: TRBV7-2
abundance: NA
d_gene: NA
CDR3aa: CASSWGFNTGELFF
CDR3nt: TGTGCCAGCAGCTGGGGATTTAACACCGGGGAGCTGTTTTTT

j_gene: TRBJ1-2
v_gene: TRBV28
abundance: few
d_gene: NA
CDR3aa: CASSAGPTRTNYGYTF
CDR3nt: TGTGCCAGCAGTGCAGGACCGACCCGAACGAACTATGGCTACACCTTC

j_gene: TRBJ2-3
v_gene: TRBV7-9
abundance: many
d_gene: NA
CDR3aa: CASSLGKADTQYF
CDR3nt: TGTGCCAGCAGCTTAGGGAAGGCGGATACGCAGTATTTT

j_gene: TRBJ2-7
v_gene: TRBV3-1
abundance: many
d_gene: NA
CDR3aa: CASSRADTGFYEQYF
CDR3nt: TGTGCCAGCAGCCGAGCGGACACTGGATTCTACGAGCAGTACTTC

j_gene: TRBJ2-1
v_gene: TRBV20-1
abundance: NA
d_gene: NA
CDR3aa: CSARGPMDEQFF
CDR3nt: TGCAGTGCTAGAGGGCCTATGGATGAGCAGTTCTTC

j_gene: TRBJ2-2
v_gene: TRBV20-1
abundance: many
d_gene: NA
CDR3aa: CSARKPGLNTGELFF
CDR3nt: TGCAGTGCTAGAAAACCGGGACTGAACACCGGGGAGCTGTTTTTT

j_gene: TRBJ2-1
v_gene: TRBV6-2/TRBV6-3
abundance: NA
d_gene: NA
CDR3aa: CASSPKTKGPHSYNEQFF
CDR3nt: TGTGCCAGCAGTCCTAAGACGAAGGGCCCACACTCCTACAATGAGCAGTTCTTC

j_gene: TRBJ2-7
v_gene: TRBV7-9
abundance: few
d_gene: NA
CDR3aa: CASSLGSSGEQYF
CDR3nt: TGTGCCAGCAGCTTAGGGTCGTCGGGGGAGCAGTACTTC

j_gene: TRBJ1-4
v_gene: TRBV7-2
abundance: NA
d_gene: TRBD1
CDR3aa: CASSLVGGGGEKLFF
CDR3nt: TGTGCCAGCAGCTTAGTAGGGGGCGGTGGTGAAAAACTGTTTTTT

j_gene: TRBJ2-3
v_gene: TRBV7-9
abundance: NA
d_gene: TRBD2
CDR3aa: CASSFFLAGEADTQYF
CDR3nt: TGTGCCAGCAGCTTTTTCCTAGCGGGGGAGGCAGATACGCAGTATTTT

j_gene: TRBJ1-3
v_gene: TRBV29-1
abundance: few
d_gene: NA
CDR3aa: CSVEIGNRDTIYF
CDR3nt: TGCAGCGTTGAAATAGGAAACCGGGACACCATATATTTT

j_gene: TRBJ2-6
v_gene: TRBV19
abundance: NA
d_gene: NA
CDR3aa: CASRTGRLSGANVLTF
CDR3nt: TGTGCCAGTAGGACAGGCAGGCTCTCTGGGGCCAACGTCCTGACTTTC

j_gene: TRBJ1-1
v_gene: TRBV27
abundance: few
d_gene: NA
CDR3aa: CASSLYQQEGAFF
CDR3nt: TGTGCCAGCAGTTTATACCAACAAGAGGGGGCTTTCTTT

j_gene: TRBJ2-5
v_gene: TRBV29-1
abundance: many
d_gene: TRBD1
CDR3aa: CSVLYLQTGEETQYF
CDR3nt: TGCAGCGTTCTCTACCTCCAGACAGGGGAGGAGACCCAGTACTTC

j_gene: TRBJ2-3
v_gene: TRBV6-5
abundance: many
d_gene: NA
CDR3aa: CASSIPGADTQYF
CDR3nt: TGTGCCAGCAGTATTCCGGGGGCAGATACGCAGTATTTT

j_gene: TRBJ1-5
v_gene: TRBV6-1
abundance: NA
d_gene: NA
CDR3aa: CASSGRAGQPQHF
CDR3nt: TGTGCCAGCAGTGGCAGGGCTGGACAGCCCCAGCATTTT

j_gene: TRBJ2-6
v_gene: TRBV6-2/TRBV6-3
abundance: few
d_gene: NA
CDR3aa: CASSGLRQATSGANVLTF
CDR3nt: TGTGCCAGCAGTGGCCTTCGACAGGCCACCTCTGGGGCCAACGTCCTGACTTTC

j_gene: TRBJ2-7
v_gene: TRBV6-5
abundance: NA
d_gene: NA
CDR3aa: CASYAGNEQYF
CDR3nt: TGTGCCAGCTACGCTGGGAACGAGCAGTACTTC

j_gene: TRBJ2-3
v_gene: TRBV20-1
abundance: few
d_gene: NA
CDR3aa: CSASQGGNTQYF
CDR3nt: TGCAGTGCTAGTCAGGGGGGGAATACGCAGTATTTT

j_gene: TRBJ1-6
v_gene: TRBV10-3
abundance: NA
d_gene: NA
CDR3aa: CAISEYRESSYNSPLHF
CDR3nt: TGTGCCATCAGTGAGTACAGAGAGAGCTCCTATAATTCACCCCTCCACTTT

j_gene: TRBJ2-3
v_gene: TRBV5-4
abundance: NA
d_gene: NA
CDR3aa: CASSLRSLASTDTQYF
CDR3nt: TGTGCCAGCAGCTTGAGGTCCCTAGCTAGCACAGATACGCAGTATTTT

j_gene: TRBJ2-2
v_gene: TRBV9
abundance: many
d_gene: NA
CDR3aa: CASSARNTGELFF
CDR3nt: TGTGCCAGCAGCGCTAGGAACACCGGGGAGCTGTTTTTT